The present TCR beta chain was sequenced within a study of neurological immune-mediated disorders. This clonotype came up many times. V dropped 6 bases and J dropped 1 base, with 10 bases sitting between them. From germline, CDR1 is SGHRS and CDR2 YFSETQ. The CDR3 extends over 14 amino acids. TCRdb reprocessed the 5' RACE reads with MiXCR, giving one entry per CDR3 protein. This sample has under 30,000 distinct CDR3 sequences, with roughly 13% found just once. This receptor was taken from a woman in her 40s with HTLV-1-associated myelopathy (HAM/TSP). The sequencing input was PBMCs. The chain carries TRBV5-1 and TRBJ2-2; possible D gene TRBD1, 6 bases. CDR3 sequence reads: CASTRQENTGELFF. The CDR3 DNA follows: TGCGCCAGCACACGACAGGAGAACACCGGGGAGCTGTTTTTT.